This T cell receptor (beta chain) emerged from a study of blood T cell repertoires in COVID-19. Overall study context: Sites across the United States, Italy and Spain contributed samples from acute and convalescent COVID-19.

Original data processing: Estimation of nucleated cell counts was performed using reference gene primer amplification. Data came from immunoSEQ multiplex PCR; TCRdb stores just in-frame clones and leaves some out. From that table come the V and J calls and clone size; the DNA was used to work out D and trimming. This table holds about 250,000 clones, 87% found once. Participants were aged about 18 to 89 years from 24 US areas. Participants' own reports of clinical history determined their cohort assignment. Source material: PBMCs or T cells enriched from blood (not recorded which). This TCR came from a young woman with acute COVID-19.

This CDR3 reads CASSQDPGTSGGYIKYQETQYF. The CDR3 DNA is TGCGCCAGCAGCCAAGATCCAGGGACTAGCGGGGGGTATATTAAGTACCAAGAGACCCAGTACTTC. V usage is TRBV4-1 and J usage is TRBJ2-5, with 15 bases lining up with TRBD2. Losses at the gene ends were 0 bases for V and 0 bases for J; bases not matched to a gene: 14. Per germline, CDR1 MGHRA and CDR2 YSYEKL. The CDR3 extends over 22 amino acids.